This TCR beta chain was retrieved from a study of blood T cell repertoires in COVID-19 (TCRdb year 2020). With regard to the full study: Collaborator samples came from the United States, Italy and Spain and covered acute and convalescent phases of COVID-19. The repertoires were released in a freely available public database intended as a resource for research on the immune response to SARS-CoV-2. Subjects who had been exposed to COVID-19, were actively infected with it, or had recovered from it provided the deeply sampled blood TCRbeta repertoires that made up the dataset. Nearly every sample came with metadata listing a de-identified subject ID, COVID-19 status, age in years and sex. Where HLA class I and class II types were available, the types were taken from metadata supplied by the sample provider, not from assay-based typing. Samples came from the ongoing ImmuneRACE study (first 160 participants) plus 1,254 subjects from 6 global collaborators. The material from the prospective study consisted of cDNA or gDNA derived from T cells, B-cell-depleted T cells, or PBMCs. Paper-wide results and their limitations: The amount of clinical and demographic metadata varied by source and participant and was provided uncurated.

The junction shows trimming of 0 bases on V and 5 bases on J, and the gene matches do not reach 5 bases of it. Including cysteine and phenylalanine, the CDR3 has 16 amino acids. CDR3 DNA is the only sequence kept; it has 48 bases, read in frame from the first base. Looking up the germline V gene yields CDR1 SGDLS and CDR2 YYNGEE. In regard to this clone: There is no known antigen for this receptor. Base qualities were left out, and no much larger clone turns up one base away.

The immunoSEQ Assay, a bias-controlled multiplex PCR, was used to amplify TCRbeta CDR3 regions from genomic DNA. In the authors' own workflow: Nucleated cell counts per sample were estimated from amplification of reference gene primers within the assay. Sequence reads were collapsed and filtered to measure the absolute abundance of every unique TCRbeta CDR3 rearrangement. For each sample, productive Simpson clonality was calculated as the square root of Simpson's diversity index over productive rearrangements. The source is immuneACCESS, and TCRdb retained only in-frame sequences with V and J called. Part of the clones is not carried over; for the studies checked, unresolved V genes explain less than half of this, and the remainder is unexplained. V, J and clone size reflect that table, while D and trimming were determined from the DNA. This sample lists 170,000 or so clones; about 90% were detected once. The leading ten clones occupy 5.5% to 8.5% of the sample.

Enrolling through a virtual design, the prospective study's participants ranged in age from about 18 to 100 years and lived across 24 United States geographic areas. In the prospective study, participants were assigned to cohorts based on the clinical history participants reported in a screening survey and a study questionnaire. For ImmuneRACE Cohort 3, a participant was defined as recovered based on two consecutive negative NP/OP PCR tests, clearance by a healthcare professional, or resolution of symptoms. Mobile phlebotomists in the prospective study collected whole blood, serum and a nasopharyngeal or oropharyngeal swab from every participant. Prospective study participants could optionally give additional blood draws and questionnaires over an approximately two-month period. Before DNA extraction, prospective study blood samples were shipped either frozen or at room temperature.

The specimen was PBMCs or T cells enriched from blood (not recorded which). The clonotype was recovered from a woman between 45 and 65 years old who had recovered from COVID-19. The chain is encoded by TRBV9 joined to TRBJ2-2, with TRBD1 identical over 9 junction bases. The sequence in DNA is TGTGCCAGCAGCGTAGACAGGGGGCAACGGACCGGGGAGCTGTTTTTT. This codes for CASSVDRGQRTGELFF.